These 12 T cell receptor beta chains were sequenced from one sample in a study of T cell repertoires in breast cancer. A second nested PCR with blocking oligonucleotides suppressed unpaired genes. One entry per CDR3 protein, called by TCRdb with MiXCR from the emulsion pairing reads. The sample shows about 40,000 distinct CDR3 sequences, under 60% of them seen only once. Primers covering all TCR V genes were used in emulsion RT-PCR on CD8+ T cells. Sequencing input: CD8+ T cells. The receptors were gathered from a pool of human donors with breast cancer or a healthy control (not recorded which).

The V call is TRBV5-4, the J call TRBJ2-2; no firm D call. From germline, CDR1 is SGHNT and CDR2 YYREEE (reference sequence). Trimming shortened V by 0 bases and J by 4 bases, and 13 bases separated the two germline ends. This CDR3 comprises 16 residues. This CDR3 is CASSLGGRATTGELFF. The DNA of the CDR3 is TGTGCCAGCAGCTTGGGGGGTAGGGCGACCACCGGGGAGCTGTTTTTT.

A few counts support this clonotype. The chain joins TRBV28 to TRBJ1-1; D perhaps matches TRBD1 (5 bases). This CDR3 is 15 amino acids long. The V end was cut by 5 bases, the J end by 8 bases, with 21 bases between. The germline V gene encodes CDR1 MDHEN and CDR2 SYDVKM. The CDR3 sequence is CASSTARALAREAFF. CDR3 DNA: TGTGCCAGCAGTACCGCCAGGGCGCTTGCTCGGGAAGCTTTCTTT.

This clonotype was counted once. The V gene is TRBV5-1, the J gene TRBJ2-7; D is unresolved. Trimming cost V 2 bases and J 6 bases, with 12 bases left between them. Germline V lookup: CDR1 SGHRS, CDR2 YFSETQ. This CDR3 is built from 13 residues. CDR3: CASSFFPSSEQYF. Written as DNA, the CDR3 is TGCGCCAGCAGCTTTTTCCCCAGCTCCGAGCAGTACTTC.

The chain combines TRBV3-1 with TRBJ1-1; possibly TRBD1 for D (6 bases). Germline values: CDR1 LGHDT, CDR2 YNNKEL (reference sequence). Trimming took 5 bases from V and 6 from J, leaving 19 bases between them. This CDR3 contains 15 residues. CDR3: CASSAYREIQSEAFF. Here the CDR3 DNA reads TGTGCCAGCAGCGCGTACAGGGAAATCCAGTCTGAAGCTTTCTTT.

CDR3 sequence: CASGLVGQGSHEQYF. In DNA form, the CDR3 reads TGTGCTAGTGGTTTGGTGGGACAGGGGTCCCACGAGCAGTACTTC. This chain links TRBV12-5 with TRBJ2-7; 10 bases line up with TRBD1. CDR1 is LGHNT and CDR2 is FRNRAP in the germline V gene. J lost 5 bases, V lost 0 bases, and 4 bases had no gene match. The CDR3 sequence is 15 residues long.

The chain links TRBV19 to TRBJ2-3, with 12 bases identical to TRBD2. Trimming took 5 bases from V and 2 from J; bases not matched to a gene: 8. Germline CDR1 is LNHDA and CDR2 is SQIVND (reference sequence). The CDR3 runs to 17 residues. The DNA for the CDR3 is TGTGCCAGTAGTCCCCACGGACTAGCGGGATACACAGATACGCAGTATTTT. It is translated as CASSPHGLAGYTDTQYF.

In DNA, the CDR3 is TGCGCCAGCAGCTCAGGGAGGGTCATGAACACTGAAGCTTTCTTT. It yields the protein CASSSGRVMNTEAFF. The genes are TRBV4-1 and TRBJ1-1; the D gene is possibly TRBD1 (5 bases). Germline assignment: CDR1 MGHRA and CDR2 YSYEKL. The CDR3 loop spans 15 amino acids. The germline V and J ends were trimmed by 5 bases and 0 bases, with 13 bases remaining between them.

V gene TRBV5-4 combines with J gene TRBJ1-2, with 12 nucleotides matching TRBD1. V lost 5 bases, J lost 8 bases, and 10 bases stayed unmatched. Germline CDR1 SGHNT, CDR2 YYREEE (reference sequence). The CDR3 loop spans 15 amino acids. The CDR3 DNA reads TGTGCCAGCAGGGGGACAGGGGGCGAGGTGGGAGGCTACACCTTC. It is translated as CASRGTGGEVGGYTF.

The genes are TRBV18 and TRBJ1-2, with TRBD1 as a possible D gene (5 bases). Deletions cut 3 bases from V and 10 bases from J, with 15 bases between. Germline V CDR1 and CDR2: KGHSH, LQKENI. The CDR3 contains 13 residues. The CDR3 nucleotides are TGTGCCAGCTCACCCCTACGGGACGACCCCTACACCTTC. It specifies CASSPLRDDPYTF.

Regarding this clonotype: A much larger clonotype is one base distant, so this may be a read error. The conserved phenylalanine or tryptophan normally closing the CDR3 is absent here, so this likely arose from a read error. The CDR3 nucleotides are TGCAGTGCTATGGGGGACGCCAGGGGTCCAGATACGCAGTATCTT. Its protein is CSAMGDARGPDTQYL. The chain joins TRBV20-1 to TRBJ2-3, with D perhaps matching TRBD1 (6 bases). Germline V gene lookup returns CDR1 DFQATT and CDR2 SNEGSKA (reference sequence). CDR3 length: 15 amino acids. The V and J ends lost 4 bases and 4 bases respectively, with 18 bases between them.

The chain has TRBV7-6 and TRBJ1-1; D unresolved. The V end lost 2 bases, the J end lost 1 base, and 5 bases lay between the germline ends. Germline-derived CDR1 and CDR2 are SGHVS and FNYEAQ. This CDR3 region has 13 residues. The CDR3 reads CASSLSENTEAFF. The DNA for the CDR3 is TGTGCCAGCAGCTTATCAGAGAACACTGAAGCTTTCTTT.

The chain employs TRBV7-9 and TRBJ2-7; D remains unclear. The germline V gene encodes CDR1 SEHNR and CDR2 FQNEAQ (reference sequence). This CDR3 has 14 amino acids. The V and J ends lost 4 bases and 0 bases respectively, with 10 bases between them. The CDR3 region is CASSSNISSYEQYF. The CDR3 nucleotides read TGTGCCAGCAGCTCCAACATCTCCTCCTACGAGCAGTACTTC.